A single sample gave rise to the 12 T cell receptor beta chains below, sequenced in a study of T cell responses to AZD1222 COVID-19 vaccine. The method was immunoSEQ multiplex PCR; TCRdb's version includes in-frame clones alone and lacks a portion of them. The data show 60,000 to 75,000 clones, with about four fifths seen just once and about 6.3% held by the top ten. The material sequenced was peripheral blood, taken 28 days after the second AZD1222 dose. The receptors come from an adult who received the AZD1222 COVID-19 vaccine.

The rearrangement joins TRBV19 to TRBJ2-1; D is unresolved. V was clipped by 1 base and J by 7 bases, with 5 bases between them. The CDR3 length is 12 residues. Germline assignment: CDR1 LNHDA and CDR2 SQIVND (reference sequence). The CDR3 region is CASSIGVNEQFF. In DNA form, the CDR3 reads TGTGCCAGTAGTATAGGGGTGAATGAGCAGTTCTTC.

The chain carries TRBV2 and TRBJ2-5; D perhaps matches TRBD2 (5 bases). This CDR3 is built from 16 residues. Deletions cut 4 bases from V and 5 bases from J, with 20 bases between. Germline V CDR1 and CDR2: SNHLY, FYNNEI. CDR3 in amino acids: CASSVSLASPGETQYF. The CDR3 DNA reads TGTGCCAGCAGTGTTTCATTGGCTAGCCCGGGGGAGACCCAGTACTTC.

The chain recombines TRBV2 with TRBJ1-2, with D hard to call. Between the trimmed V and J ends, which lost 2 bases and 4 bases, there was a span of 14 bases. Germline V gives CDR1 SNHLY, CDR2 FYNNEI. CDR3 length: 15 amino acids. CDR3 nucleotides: TGTGCCAGCAGTGAAACACACGAGACCTCCTATGGCTACACCTTC. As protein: CASSETHETSYGYTF.

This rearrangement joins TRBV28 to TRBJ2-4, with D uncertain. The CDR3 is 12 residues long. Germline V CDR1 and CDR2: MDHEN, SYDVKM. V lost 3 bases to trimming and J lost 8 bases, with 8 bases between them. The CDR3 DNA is TGTGCCAGCAGTTTGAGTTCGCACATTCAGTACTTC. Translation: CASSLSSHIQYF.

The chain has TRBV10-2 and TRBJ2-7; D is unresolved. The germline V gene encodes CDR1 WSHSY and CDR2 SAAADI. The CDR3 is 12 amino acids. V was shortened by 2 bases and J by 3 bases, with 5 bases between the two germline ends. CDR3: CASSEGGYEQYF. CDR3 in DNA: TGCGCCAGCAGTGAGGGCGGCTACGAGCAGTACTTC.

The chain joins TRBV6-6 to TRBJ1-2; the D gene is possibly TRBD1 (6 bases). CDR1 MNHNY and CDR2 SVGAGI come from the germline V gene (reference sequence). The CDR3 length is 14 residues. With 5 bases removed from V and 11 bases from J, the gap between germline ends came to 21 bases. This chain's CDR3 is CASSPSGGAVGYTF. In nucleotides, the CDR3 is TGTGCCAGCAGTCCCTCGGGGGGGGCCGTTGGTTACACCTTC.

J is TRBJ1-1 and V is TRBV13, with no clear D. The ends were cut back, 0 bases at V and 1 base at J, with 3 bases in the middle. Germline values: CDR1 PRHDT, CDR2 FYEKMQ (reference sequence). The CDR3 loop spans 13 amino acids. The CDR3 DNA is TGTGCCAGCAGCTTAGGACAGAACACTGAAGCTTTCTTT. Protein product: CASSLGQNTEAFF.

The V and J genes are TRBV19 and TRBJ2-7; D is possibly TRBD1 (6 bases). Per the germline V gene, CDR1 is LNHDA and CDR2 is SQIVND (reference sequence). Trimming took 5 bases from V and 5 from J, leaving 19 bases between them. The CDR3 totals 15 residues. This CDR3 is CASSALLTGSDEQYF. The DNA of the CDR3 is TGTGCCAGTAGTGCGCTGCTAACAGGGAGTGACGAGCAGTACTTC. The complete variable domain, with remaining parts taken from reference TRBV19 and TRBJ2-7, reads DGGITQSPKYLFRKEGQNVTLSCEQNLNHDAMYWYRQDPGQGLRLIYYSQIVNDFQKGDIAEGYSVSREKKESFPLTVTSAQKNPTAFYLCASSALLTGSDEQYFGPGTRLTVT.

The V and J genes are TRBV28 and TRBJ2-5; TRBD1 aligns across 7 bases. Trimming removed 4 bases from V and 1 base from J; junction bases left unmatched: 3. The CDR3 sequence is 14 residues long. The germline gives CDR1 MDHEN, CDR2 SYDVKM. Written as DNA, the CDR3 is TGTGCCAGCAGTTCGGGACAGCTCCAAGAGACCCAGTACTTC. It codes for CASSSGQLQETQYF.

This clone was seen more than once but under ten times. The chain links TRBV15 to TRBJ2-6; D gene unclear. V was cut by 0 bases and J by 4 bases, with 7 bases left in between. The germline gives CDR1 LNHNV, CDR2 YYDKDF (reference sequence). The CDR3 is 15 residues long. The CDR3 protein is CATSRDGRGANVLTF. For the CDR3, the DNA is TGTGCCACCAGCAGAGATGGTAGGGGGGCCAACGTCCTGACTTTC.

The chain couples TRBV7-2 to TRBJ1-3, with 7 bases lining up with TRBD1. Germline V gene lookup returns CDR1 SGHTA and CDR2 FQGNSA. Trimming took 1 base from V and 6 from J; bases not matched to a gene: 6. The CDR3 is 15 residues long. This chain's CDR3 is CASSLGVGGSNTIYF. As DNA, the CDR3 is TGTGCCAGCAGCTTAGGGGTAGGGGGCTCAAACACCATATATTTT.

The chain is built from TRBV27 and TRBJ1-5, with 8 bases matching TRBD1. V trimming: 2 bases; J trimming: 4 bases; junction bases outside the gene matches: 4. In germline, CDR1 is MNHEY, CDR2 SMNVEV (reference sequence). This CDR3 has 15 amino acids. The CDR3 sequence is CASSLTGGFNQPQHF. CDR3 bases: TGTGCCAGCAGTTTAACAGGGGGGTTTAATCAGCCCCAGCATTTT.